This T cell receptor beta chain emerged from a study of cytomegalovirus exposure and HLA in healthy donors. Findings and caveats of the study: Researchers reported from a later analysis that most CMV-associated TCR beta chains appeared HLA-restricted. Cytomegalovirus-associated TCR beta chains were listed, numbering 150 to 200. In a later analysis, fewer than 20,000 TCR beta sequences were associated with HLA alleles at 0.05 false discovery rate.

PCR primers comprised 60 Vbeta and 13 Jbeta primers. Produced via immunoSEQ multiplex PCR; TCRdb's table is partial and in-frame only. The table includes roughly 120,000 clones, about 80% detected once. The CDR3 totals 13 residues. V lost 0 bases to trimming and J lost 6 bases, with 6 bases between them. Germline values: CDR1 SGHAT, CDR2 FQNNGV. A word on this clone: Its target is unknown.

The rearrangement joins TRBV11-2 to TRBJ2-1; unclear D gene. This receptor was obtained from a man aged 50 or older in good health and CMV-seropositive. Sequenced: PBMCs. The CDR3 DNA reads TGTGCCAGCAGCTTAGATCCAGTCAATGAGCAGTTCTTC. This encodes CASSLDPVNEQFF.